This TCR beta chain is drawn from a study of radiotherapy plus CTLA-4 blockade in lung cancer. The repertoire was sequenced with immunoSEQ multiplex PCR; TCRdb's copy has only in-frame clones and lacks some. Of about 40,000 clones detected, roughly 79% appear once; the ten largest clones hold roughly a quarter. The CDR3 extends over 16 amino acids. Trimming removed 2 bases from V and 7 bases from J; junction bases left unmatched: 11. Germline V lookup: CDR1 KGHSH, CDR2 LQKENI. The rearrangement joins TRBV18 to TRBJ2-3; 8 nucleotides match TRBD2. This TCR was sampled from a human donor with non-small cell lung cancer that progressed on radiotherapy plus ipilimumab. The sequencing used peripheral blood, collected from a patient treated with radiotherapy plus ipilimumab. The DNA of the CDR3 is TGTGCCAGCTCACCAGCCTTGGGCGGGGGGCCGCATACGCAGTATTTT. Translated, it gives CASSPALGGGPHTQYF.